This TCR beta chain was captured by sequencing in a study of cytomegalovirus exposure and HLA in healthy donors. After removal of 4 bases from V and 2 bases from J, the junction contained 3 bases not matched to a gene. The CDR3 is 14 residues long. Looked up from germline, CDR1 is SGHTA and CDR2 is FQGTGA. The PCR ran on 60 Vbeta and 13 Jbeta primers. In the study's own analysis: About 10 million of some 80 million unique TCR beta chains were shared, per a later count. Here immunoSEQ multiplex PCR was the method, and the copy in TCRdb shows in-frame clones only, minus some. For V, J and clone size, that table is used; D and trimming come from the DNA. The table includes some 150,000 clones, around 77% detected once. Study-wide findings and caveats: Using the classifier, cytomegalovirus status was reportedly diagnosed with high specificity and sensitivity.

Details on this clone: Its antigen is unidentified.

Sequencing was done on a sample of PBMCs. The receptor was derived from a female donor in good health and CMV-seronegative. The chain employs TRBV7-3 and TRBJ2-7; 9 bases fit TRBD1. CDR3 DNA: TGTGCCAGCAGCTACGGACAGGGGCCCTACGAGCAGTACTTC. Its protein product is CASSYGQGPYEQYF.